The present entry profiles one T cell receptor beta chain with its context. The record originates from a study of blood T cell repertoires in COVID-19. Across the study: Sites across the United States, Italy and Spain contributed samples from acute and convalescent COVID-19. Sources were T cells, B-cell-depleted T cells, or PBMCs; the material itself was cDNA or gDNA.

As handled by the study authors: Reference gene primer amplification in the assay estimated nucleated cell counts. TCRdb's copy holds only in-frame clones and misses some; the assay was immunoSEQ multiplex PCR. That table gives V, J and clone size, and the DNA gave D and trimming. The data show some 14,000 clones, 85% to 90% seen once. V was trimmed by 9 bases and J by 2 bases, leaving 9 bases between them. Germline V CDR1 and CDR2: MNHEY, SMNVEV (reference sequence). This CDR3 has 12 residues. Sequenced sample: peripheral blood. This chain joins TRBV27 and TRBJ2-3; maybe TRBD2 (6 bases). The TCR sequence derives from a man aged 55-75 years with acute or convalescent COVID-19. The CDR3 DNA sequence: TGTGCCAGTAGCGGCTTCACAGATACGCAGTATTTT. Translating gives CASSGFTDTQYF.